This T cell receptor (beta chain) emerged from a study of blood T cell repertoires in COVID-19. This clone showed up just once. The length of the CDR3 is 14 residues. Germline V gene lookup returns CDR1 LGHNT and CDR2 FRNRAP. J was trimmed by 3 bases and V by 7 bases; bases with no gene match: 8. Methods used by the authors: Nucleated cell counts were estimated from reference gene primer amplification. Method: immunoSEQ multiplex PCR; TCRdb's copy keeps in-frame clones and lacks some. The D gene and trimming were derived from the DNA, and the V and J assignments and clone size from that table. This sample has around 300,000 clones, with about 89% found just once.

The V call is TRBV12-5, the J call TRBJ1-1, with TRBD1 matching 7 bases. Sequenced input: peripheral blood. This receptor was obtained from a man in his forties or fifties with acute or convalescent COVID-19. The CDR3 loop reads CASASQGGYTEAFF. CDR3 DNA sequence: TGTGCTAGTGCCTCCCAAGGGGGCTACACTGAAGCTTTCTTT.